Listed below are T cell receptor beta chains from one sample, sequenced in a study of T cell repertoires in ileal Crohn's disease. Measured with immunoSEQ multiplex PCR; TCRdb has only the in-frame clones, and not every one. The sample has around 10,000 clones; about four fifths are singletons. The sample taken for sequencing was ileal tissue. The receptors derive from an adult with Crohn's disease. Each CDR3 is given with its conserved first and last residue. The D gene is left open where the match is weak. Expanded clones are given a class, and other clones once, few, many or no size at all.

v_call	j_call	clone_size	d_call	cdr3_nt	cdr3_aa
TRBV7-6	TRBJ1-2	NA	NA	TGTGCCAGCAGCTTAGTTTTGGAGTCTGGCTACACCTTC	CASSLVLESGYTF
TRBV19	TRBJ2-7	NA	TRBD2	TGTGCCAGTAGTATCTACGGGAGGAACTACGAGCAGTACTTC	CASSIYGRNYEQYF
TRBV10-1	TRBJ2-1	few	TRBD1	TGCGCCAGCAGGGGGGGACAGGGGTCCAGTGAGCAGTTCTTC	CASRGGQGSSEQFF
TRBV27	TRBJ2-7	NA	TRBD2	TGTGCCAGCCGTCTTGGGACTAGTCCTTCCTACGAGCAGTACTTC	CASRLGTSPSYEQYF
TRBV7-8	TRBJ1-1	NA	NA	TGTGCCAGCAGCCCCTCCGCAGGGTTGGTCACTGAAGCTTTCTTT	CASSPSAGLVTEAFF
TRBV9	TRBJ2-7	NA	TRBD1	TGTGCCAGCAGCCAAGGGGGCGGCGACGAGCAGTACTTC	CASSQGGGDEQYF
TRBV30	TRBJ1-1	NA	NA	TGTGCCTGGGGTACACAGAACACTGAAGCTTTCTTT	CAWGTQNTEAFF
TRBV9	TRBJ1-2	NA	NA	TGTGCCAGCAGCGTCAGGCCCCTCTATGGCTACACCTTC	CASSVRPLYGYTF
TRBV27	TRBJ1-4	NA	NA	TGTGCCAGCAGTTTAGGGCCGCCAACTAATGAAAAACTGTTTTTT	CASSLGPPTNEKLFF
TRBV5-1	TRBJ2-1	NA	TRBD2	TGCGCCAGCAGCCAAATATCACTAGCGGGCGCGCATGAGCAGTTCTTC	CASSQISLAGAHEQFF
TRBV6-6	TRBJ1-5	NA	NA	TGTGCCAGCAGTTACTCCGTAGGTCAGGGTCAGCCCCAGCATTTT	CASSYSVGQGQPQHF
TRBV12-5	TRBJ2-7	NA	NA	TGTGCTAGTGGTTTGCAAGAGGCAGGGGAAGGCTACGAGCAGTACTTC	CASGLQEAGEGYEQYF
TRBV10-2	TRBJ2-1	NA	TRBD1	TGCGCCAGCAGTGGAGCCGGGACAGGGGGTAATGAGCAGTTCTTC	CASSGAGTGGNEQFF
TRBV14	TRBJ2-1	NA	NA	TGTGCCAGCAGCCCCTACTACAATGAGCAGTTCTTC	CASSPYYNEQFF
TRBV7-7	TRBJ2-1	NA	NA	TGTGCTAGCAGCTTAGGCGGAGAGTACTACAATGAGCAGTTCTTC	CASSLGGEYYNEQFF
TRBV5-1	TRBJ2-6	once	NA	TGCGCCAGCAGCTGGGCCCGCGGGGGGGCCAACGTCCTGACTTTC	CASSWARGGANVLTF
TRBV7-7	TRBJ2-7	NA	NA	TGTGCTAGCAGCTTAGGACCCTCGGGCTACGAGCAGTACTTC	CASSLGPSGYEQYF
TRBV10-1	TRBJ2-3	NA	NA	TGCGCCAGCAGTGGGGAGACGACCGCCCGCGCAGATACGCAGTATTTT	CASSGETTARADTQYF
TRBV7-9	TRBJ2-3	NA	TRBD2	TGTGCCAGCAGCTTCCTAGCGGAGAGCACAGATACGCAGTATTTT	CASSFLAESTDTQYF
TRBV10-3	TRBJ2-1	NA	TRBD2	TGTGCCAGCCGACTAGCGGGAGGTCCGGAGCAGTTCTTC	CASRLAGGPEQFF
TRBV5-1	TRBJ2-3	NA	TRBD1	TGCGCCAGCAGCCTCGGGACAGCGACAGATACGCAGTATTTT	CASSLGTATDTQYF
TRBV27	TRBJ2-5	once	TRBD1	TGTGCCAGCAGTTTATTGGGACAGGGCCAAGAGACCCAGTACTTC	CASSLLGQGQETQYF
TRBV6-6	TRBJ2-7	NA	TRBD2	TGTGCCAGCAAAGGGGCCGCGCGGGAGCTGAGGATACAGTACTTC	CASKGAARELRIQYF
TRBV7-9	TRBJ1-2	NA	TRBD1	TGTGCCAGCAGCTTAGTTCCCGGGACAGGGAGGATTGGCTACACCTTC	CASSLVPGTGRIGYTF
TRBV6-6	TRBJ2-1	NA	NA	TGTGCCACGACCAGAGGGAGGTTACTAAATGAGCAGTTCTTC	CATTRGRLLNEQFF
TRBV9	TRBJ1-2	once	TRBD1	TGTGCCAGCAACAGGGGCCCACCTAACTATGGCTACACCTTC	CASNRGPPNYGYTF
TRBV30	TRBJ1-2	NA	NA	TGTGCCTGGAGTTGGGAGGCTGGCTACACCTTC	CAWSWEAGYTF
TRBV6-5	TRBJ2-1	NA	NA	TGTGCCAGCAGCCTAAGCGGTAGCTCCTACAATGAGCAGTTCTTC	CASSLSGSSYNEQFF
TRBV5-1	TRBJ2-1	NA	NA	TGCGCCAGCAGCTTGGGTGCAGGGGTGGGCTCCTACAATGAGCAGTTCTTC	CASSLGAGVGSYNEQFF